The subject of this entry is one T cell receptor (beta chain). This clonotype has a count of ten or more. The antigen this receptor binds is unknown. No base quality information exists; no much larger clone differs at one position. From its cysteine to its phenylalanine, the CDR3 spans 14 amino acids. Only the CDR3 DNA is retained, 42 bases long and in frame from the first base. V is trimmed back by 6 bases and J by 4 bases, and the junction contains 5 bases that no gene match accounts for. Per the germline V gene, MNHNS is the CDR1 and SASEGT is the CDR2. This sample is part of a study of regulatory T cells in long-lasting Graves disease (dated by TCRdb to about 2021). Describing the broader study: Newly diagnosed Graves' disease patients had taken antithyroid drugs for less than 3 months. Patients with persistent Graves' disease were compared with patients with newly diagnosed Graves' disease using TCR sequencing and RNA sequencing of peripheral blood. The study was conducted in China and was registered as a clinical trial. TCR sequencing covered about 13 persistent and roughly 20 newly diagnosed Graves' disease patients, some 35 samples in total. What the authors observed across the whole study: Peripheral blood alone was examined, since thyroid tissue, which constituted the primary lesion, could not be accessed. TRBV28, TRBJ1-2 and TRBJ2-5 were preferentially used in persistent disease, while TRBV20-1 and TRBJ2-1 were favored in newly diagnosed disease. Sequencing and analysis were restricted to the TCR beta chain. Persistent Graves' disease patients showed lower TCR Shannon entropy and fewer highly expanded clones than newly diagnosed patients, suggesting clonal expansion. A larger number of public clonotypes was shared among persistent patients (approximately 3,000) than among newly diagnosed patients (around 870). The small sample size was acknowledged by the authors as a limitation that may reduce accuracy.

Reading the label with the study, this specimen's time point is: newly diagnosed GD, antithyroid drugs for less than 3 months. For both TCR sequencing and RNA sequencing, RNA was extracted from PBMCs using TRIzol. Graves' disease was diagnosed according to American Thyroid Association guidelines. The patients came from an endocrinology department in Xi'an, China. From each patient, roughly 9 milliliters of peripheral blood was collected into an EDTA anticoagulant tube. Ficoll Paque Plus density gradient separation was used to isolate PBMCs, and no further T cell sorting was performed. An Agilent 2100 Bioanalyzer and agarose gel were used to check RNA quality, and a NanoDrop 2000 was used to measure RNA concentration. The method was multiplex PCR. This sample was sequenced with an Illumina HiSeq 4000. CDR3 regions were amplified by Arm-PCR with iRepertoire HTBI primers to construct TCR beta libraries. Before sequencing, the PCR products went through gel purification. The original pipeline was this. Gene usage analysis of CDR3 amino acid clonotypes used the approximately 62 TRBV and some 15 TRBJ segments found across samples. COPE and FqMerger were used to merge filtered high-quality paired reads into contigs. BLAST was used to align contigs to IMGT TRBV, TRBD and TRBJ reference genes, and CDR3 was defined according to IMGT. Any clonotype with a frequency above 0.1% was counted as a highly expanded clone. Shannon entropy was used to measure repertoire diversity, and the Gini coefficient was used to measure V-J evenness. Public clonotypes were defined as clonotypes shared by more than one individual. TCRdb reworked the public reads: Q25 trimming with fastp, MiXCR clone assembly, productive beta chains retained. Every distinct CDR3 protein forms one entry, paired with its most common genes and DNA. In this record, the V and J calls reflect TCRdb's handling and not the investigators' own analysis. The sample has 450,000 to 600,000 distinct CDR3 sequences on record, roughly 12% of them singletons. Roughly a tenth of the sample rests with the top ten.

The same sample was also studied in work on T cells in Graves' hyperthyroidism and ophthalmopathy. The second study also describes: A patient counted as having stable Graves' hyperthyroidism if no progression to ophthalmopathy occurred over 18 months of follow-up. The hyperthyroidism patients were between 18 and 65 years old and newly diagnosed, with a disease duration of less than 2 months. Exclusion was applied to patients with uncontrolled infections, other autoimmune diseases, pregnancy or lactation. Diagnoses relied on clinical symptoms, serum thyroxine and TRAb, thyroid ultrasound and orbital computed tomography. The first round of RT-PCR for the TCR CDR3 was performed with the HTBI primer set and the Qiagen OneStep RT-PCR kit. Blood samples also contained most of the expanded thyroid clonotypes (frequency above 0.001), which suggests that blood repertoires may reflect thyroid immune responses. Ophthalmopathy was separated from stable hyperthyroidism by a 13 V-J signature model, with just over 85% sensitivity and about 81% specificity obtained in cross-validation and 80%/75% obtained in testing. In validation, progression to ophthalmopathy was predicted by the model with around 71% sensitivity and 72% to 85% specificity, a median of around 6.5 months before onset. To identify TCR V-J signatures that set the groups apart, the researchers used a discovery cohort of about a hundred patients, made up of 40 to 45 with Graves' ophthalmopathy and about 60 with stable Graves' hyperthyroidism. An independent validation cohort of fewer than 20 hyperthyroidism patients and 17 patients who later progressed to ophthalmopathy tested prospective prediction of ophthalmopathy. The roughly 90 discovery patients were divided at random into training and test sets in a 7:3 ratio. In six Graves' hyperthyroidism patients, the study also compared T-cell repertoires from thyroid tissue with T-cell repertoires from blood. Once sampling was done, hyperthyroidism patients were given methimazole at a starting dose of 30 mg daily, whereas ophthalmopathy patients were given high-dose intravenous methylprednisolone. A second multiplex PCR round built the libraries, followed by size selection and purification. Paired-end sequencing of the libraries was performed with 100 bp reads on an Illumina HiSeq2000. SOAPnuke was used to process the raw data, with reads discarded if the reads contained adapters or uncalled bases, had a mean Phred below 15, or lacked an exact constant-primer or identifier match. High-quality paired reads were merged with COPE v1.2.5, and unique nucleotide sequences were defined as clonotypes. MiTCR v1.1 was used to align the clonotypes against IMGT TRBV, TRBD and TRBJ reference segments. The analysis included only V-J combinations with a frequency above 0.0001, which together covered 99% to 99.2% of the repertoires. A TCS score was defined as the ratio between F50 (clonal expansion) and ExV (chaos), using BLOSUM62-based TCRdist between CDR3 peptides within each V-J. Welch's t-statistics and random forest reduced around 510 V-J features to 10 to 15, which were used in a naive Bayes classifier (R e1071). No statistical method was used to fix the sample size in advance, and group allocation was not hidden from the investigators. The paper reports TCR Vbeta CDR3 sequencing of 135 peripheral blood samples: 43 ophthalmopathy, about 75 hyperthyroidism and roughly 17 progressor patients.

The receptor chain draws on TRBV6-1 and TRBJ1-1, with 10 central nucleotides matching TRBD1. The specimen was peripheral blood mononuclear cells (PBMCs), collected at new diagnosis, from a patient treated with antithyroid drugs. The receptor was isolated from a man aged 30-40 years with Graves disease. Donor details come from another sample of the same person, matched by shared clones. The nucleotides are TGTGCCAGCAGGGACGACAGGGGGCTCACTGAAGCTTTCTTT. Translated, it reads CASRDDRGLTEAFF.